This T cell receptor (beta chain) was recovered during a study of neurological immune-mediated disorders. Overall study findings and caveats: The study found no CDR3 amino acid sequences shared by expanded clones across subjects, suggesting private repertoires in all groups.

This clonotype was seen at least ten times. Antigen specificity is unknown. The CDR3 contains 17 residues. Every sequencing run produced over 180 million TCR-beta sequences, and the sequences from any one run covered 15-18 subjects. TCRdb processed the 5' RACE reads anew with MiXCR; each CDR3 protein has one entry. The sample has 35,000 or so distinct CDR3 sequences; around 10% are singletons. Specimen: PBMCs. V is TRBV21-1 and J is TRBJ1-1. TRBV21-1 is flagged as a pseudogene. This sequence was found in a woman aged 30 to 39 with HTLV-1-associated myelopathy (HAM/TSP). The CDR3 loop is CASTPKWGGARNTEAFF. CDR3 coding DNA: TGTGCCAGCACCCCCAAATGGGGAGGGGCCAGGAACACTGAAGCTTTCTTT.